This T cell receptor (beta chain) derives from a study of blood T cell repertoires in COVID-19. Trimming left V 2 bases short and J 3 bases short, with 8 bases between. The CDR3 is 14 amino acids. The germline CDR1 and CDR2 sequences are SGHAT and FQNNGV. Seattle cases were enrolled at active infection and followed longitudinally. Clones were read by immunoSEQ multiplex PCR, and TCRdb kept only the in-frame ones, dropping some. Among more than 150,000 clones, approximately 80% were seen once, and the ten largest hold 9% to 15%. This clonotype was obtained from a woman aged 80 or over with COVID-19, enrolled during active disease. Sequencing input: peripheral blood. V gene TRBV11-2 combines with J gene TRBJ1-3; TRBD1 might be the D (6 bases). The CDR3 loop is CASSLYRDGNTIYF. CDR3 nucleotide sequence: TGTGCCAGCAGCTTATACAGGGATGGAAACACCATATATTTT.